A single sample is the source of the 14 T cell receptor beta chains below, sequenced in a study of shared clonotypes between healthy human individuals. TCRdb keeps only in-frame clones here, not all; method: immunoSEQ multiplex PCR. The sample yields over 800,000 clones, 85% to 95% seen once. The naive CD8 fraction comprised CD45RO-negative cells positively selected for CCR7 and excluded terminally differentiated effector memory CD45RA+ cells. The sequenced sample consisted of naive CD8+ T cells sorted from blood. These receptors all come from a man aged 25-40 years in good health.

J is TRBJ2-7 and V is TRBV7-9; 8 positions match TRBD1. The CDR3 is 15 amino acids. V lost 2 bases to trimming and J lost 5 bases; unmatched junction nucleotides: 8. Germline values: CDR1 SEHNR, CDR2 FQNEAQ (reference sequence). The CDR3 region has the DNA TGTGCCAGCAGCTTAAGGACAGGGTTCGGGAACGAGCAGTACTTC. Translation: CASSLRTGFGNEQYF.

In its sample, this clone was seen once. The gene calls are TRBV30 and TRBJ1-2, with TRBD1 identical over 8 bases. Germline CDR1 is GTSNPN and CDR2 is SVGIG (reference sequence). The CDR3 runs to 11 residues. The CDR3 DNA sequence: TGTGCAAAACAGGGGGACTATGGCTACACCTTC. Translated, it gives CAKQGDYGYTF.

The chain joins TRBV6-1 to TRBJ1-3; D gene ambiguous. The CDR3 contains 17 residues. Trimming stripped 0 bases from V and 9 bases from J, with 21 bases between. CDR1 and CDR2 (germline): MNHNS, SASEGT. The CDR3 region has the DNA TGTGCCAGCAGTGAAGCGCTTCCGTGGGTTAGTCCTAGCACCATATATTTT. It specifies CASSEALPWVSPSTIYF.

The rearrangement joins TRBV6-5 to TRBJ1-1; 7 bases line up with TRBD1. The germline V gene encodes CDR1 MNHEY and CDR2 SVGAGI. V shed 7 bases, J shed 4 bases, and the junction held 9 bases outside the gene matches. The CDR3 loop spans 14 amino acids. CDR3 sequence (DNA): TGTGCCAGCAAACAAACCGGACAGGCCACTGAAGCTTTCTTT. Translating it yields CASKQTGQATEAFF.

Written as DNA, the CDR3 is TGTGCCAGCAGCCCGGGTGGGGTTTACGAGCAGTACTTC. This gives the protein CASSPGGVYEQYF. The chain carries TRBV5-5 and TRBJ2-7, with D uncertain. V was trimmed by 4 bases and J by 4 bases, leaving 12 bases between them. Germline values: CDR1 SGHKS, CDR2 YYEKEE (reference sequence). CDR3 size: 13 residues.

This chain joins TRBV19 and TRBJ1-4, with TRBD1 matching over 7 bases. The CDR3 totals 17 residues. With V trimmed by 5 bases and J by 14 bases, 23 bases remained unmatched. Germline lookup yields CDR1 LNHDA and CDR2 SQIVND (reference sequence). CDR3 DNA sequence: TGTGCCAGTAGTTTCGCCGGGGGTGGGACAGCCCTAAGAATGCTGTTTTTT. Translating gives CASSFAGGGTALRMLFF.

This clone has just one count. The chain carries TRBV9 and TRBJ2-5; D remains ambiguous. The V end was cut by 0 bases, the J end by 2 bases, with 8 bases between. Germline-derived CDR1 and CDR2 are SGDLS and YYNGEE. This CDR3 comprises 14 residues. CDR3 in amino acids: CASSVGNDQETQYF. In nucleotides, the CDR3 is TGTGCCAGCAGCGTAGGGAATGATCAAGAGACCCAGTACTTC.

V and J are TRBV2 and TRBJ1-4; D ambiguous. The V end lost 8 bases, the J end lost 11 bases, and 12 bases lay between the germline ends. The CDR3 sequence is 11 residues long. From germline, CDR1 is SNHLY and CDR2 FYNNEI. CDR3: CASFSRGKLFF. CDR3 sequence (DNA): TGTGCCAGCTTCAGTAGAGGGAAACTGTTTTTT.

The V gene is TRBV28, the J gene TRBJ2-7, with TRBD2 matching over 10 bases. The junction had 8 bases not matched to a gene; V was cut back by 3 bases and J by 3 bases. This CDR3 has 16 amino acids. The germline V gene encodes CDR1 MDHEN and CDR2 SYDVKM. The DNA for the CDR3 is TGTGCCAGCAGTTTTGGGCTAGCGGGAGTCAACTACGAGCAGTACTTC. Residues: CASSFGLAGVNYEQYF. The full variable domain, in which reference TRBV28 and TRBJ2-7 provide the parts outside the CDR3, is DVKVTQSSRYLVKRTGEKVFLECVQDMDHENMFWYRQDPGLGLRLIYFSYDVKMKEKGDIPEGYSVSREKKERFSLILESASTNQTSMYLCASSFGLAGVNYEQYFGPGTRLTVT.

The V call is TRBV7-9, the J call TRBJ2-3; TRBD2 matches 7 bases. Trimming at V came to 5 bases and at J to 4 bases, leaving 21 bases not matched to a gene. The CDR3 loop spans 19 amino acids. CDR1 and CDR2 from the germline V gene are SEHNR and FQNEAQ (reference sequence). CDR3 bases: TGTGCCAGCAGCCCAGCCGGGATTCGAGGGAGGGCCATAGCAGATACGCAGTATTTT. It yields the protein CASSPAGIRGRAIADTQYF.

Note on this clone: Other DNA sequences within the sample encode an identical CDR3. This CDR3 is CASSEERGYEQYF. The CDR3 DNA reads as TGTGCCAGCAGTGAAGAGCGGGGTTACGAGCAGTACTTC. The chain combines TRBV28 with TRBJ2-7, with 7 bases lining up with TRBD2. In germline, CDR1 is MDHEN, CDR2 SYDVKM. There are 13 residues in the CDR3. V lost 5 bases to trimming and J lost 4 bases; unmatched junction nucleotides: 5. The full variable domain, completed using reference TRBV28 and TRBJ2-7, is DVKVTQSSRYLVKRTGEKVFLECVQDMDHENMFWYRQDPGLGLRLIYFSYDVKMKEKGDIPEGYSVSREKKERFSLILESASTNQTSMYLCASSEERGYEQYFGPGTRLTVT.

The chain uses TRBV9 and TRBJ2-5; 7 nucleotides line up with TRBD2. Trimming cost V 3 bases and J 2 bases; bases outside gene matches: 4. The CDR3 loop spans 14 amino acids. From germline, CDR1 is SGDLS and CDR2 YYNGEE. The CDR3 DNA is TGTGCCAGCAGCGAAACTAGCGTACAAGAGACCCAGTACTTC. It encodes CASSETSVQETQYF.

V is TRBV5-4 and J is TRBJ2-1; 11 bases agree with TRBD1. V shed 8 bases, J shed 6 bases, and the junction held 10 bases outside the gene matches. The germline gives CDR1 SGHNT, CDR2 YYREEE (reference sequence). This CDR3 has 15 amino acids. CDR3 sequence (DNA): TGTGCCAGTACCGCCGGGACAGGGGGGTTCAATGAGCAGTTCTTC. It yields the protein CASTAGTGGFNEQFF.

This chain uses TRBV10-3 with TRBJ2-1; TRBD1 aligns across 9 bases. The CDR3 has 14 amino acids. Germline V lookup: CDR1 ENHRY, CDR2 SYGVKD. The junction had 5 bases not matched to a gene; V was cut back by 7 bases and J by 4 bases. The CDR3 nucleotides read TGTGCCATCACCGACGGACAGGGGTACAATGAGCAGTTCTTC. It translates to CAITDGQGYNEQFF.